This T cell receptor beta chain is drawn from a study of T cells after yellow fever vaccination. This clonotype was detected only a few times. Its antigen is as yet unknown. General observations from the study: Detected again after the booster were most primary-vaccination clones, at 95% to 98% CD4 and 88% CD8.

Per the germline V gene, CDR1 is MNHEY and CDR2 is SVGEGT. Between the trimmed V and J ends, which lost 7 bases and 4 bases, there was a span of 15 bases. The CDR3 totals 14 residues. Using its own MiXCR run on the 5' RACE reads, TCRdb lists one record per CDR3 protein. In the table there are some 560,000 distinct CDR3 sequences, less than 20% of which are singletons. This sequence was found in a man aged 18 to 30 who received the YFV17D yellow fever vaccine. Sequences were derived from PBMCs, sampled 4 to 5 days after the first yellow fever vaccination. The chain links TRBV6-2 or TRBV6-3 to TRBJ2-3; TRBD1 is a possible D gene (6 bases). CDR3: CASTPRGFSDTQYF. CDR3 bases: TGTGCCAGCACCCCCAGGGGATTCTCAGATACGCAGTATTTT.